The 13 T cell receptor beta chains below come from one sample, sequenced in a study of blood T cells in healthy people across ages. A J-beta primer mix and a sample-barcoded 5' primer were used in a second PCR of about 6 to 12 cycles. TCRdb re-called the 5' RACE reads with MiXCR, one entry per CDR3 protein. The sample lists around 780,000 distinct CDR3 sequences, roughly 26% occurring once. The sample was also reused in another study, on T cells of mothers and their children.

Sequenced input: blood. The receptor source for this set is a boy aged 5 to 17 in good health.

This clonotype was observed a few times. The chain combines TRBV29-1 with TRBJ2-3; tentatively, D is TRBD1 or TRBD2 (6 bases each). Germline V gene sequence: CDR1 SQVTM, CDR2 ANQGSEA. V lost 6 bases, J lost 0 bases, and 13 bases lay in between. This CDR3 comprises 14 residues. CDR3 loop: CSVEGGPSTDTQYF. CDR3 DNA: TGCAGCGTCGAGGGGGGCCCCAGCACAGATACGCAGTATTTT.

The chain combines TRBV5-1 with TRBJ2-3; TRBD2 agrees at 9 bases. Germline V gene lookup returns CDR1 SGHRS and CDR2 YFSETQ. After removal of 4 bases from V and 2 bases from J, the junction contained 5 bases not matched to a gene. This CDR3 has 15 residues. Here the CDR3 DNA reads TGCGCCAGCAGCGCAGAGCGGGGGGACACAGATACGCAGTATTTT. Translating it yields CASSAERGDTDTQYF.

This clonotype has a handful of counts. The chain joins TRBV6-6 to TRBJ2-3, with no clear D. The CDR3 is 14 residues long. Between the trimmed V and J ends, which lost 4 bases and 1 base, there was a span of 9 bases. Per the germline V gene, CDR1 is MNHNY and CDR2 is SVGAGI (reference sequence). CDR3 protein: CASSLGMGTDTQYF. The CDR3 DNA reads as TGTGCCAGCAGTTTGGGGATGGGCACAGATACGCAGTATTTT.

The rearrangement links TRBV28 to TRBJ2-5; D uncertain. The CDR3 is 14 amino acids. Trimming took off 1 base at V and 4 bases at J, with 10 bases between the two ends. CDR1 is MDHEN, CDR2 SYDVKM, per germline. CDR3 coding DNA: TGTGCCAGCAGTTTATCCGCTAAGGGAGAGACCCAGTACTTC. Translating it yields CASSLSAKGETQYF.

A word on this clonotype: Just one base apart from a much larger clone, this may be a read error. Here the CDR3 reads CATRGLAKNIQYF. CDR3 DNA sequence: TGTGCCACCAGGGGGCTAGCCAAAAACATTCAGTACTTC. The gene calls are TRBV6-5 and TRBJ2-4; 8 bases match TRBD1. CDR3 length equals 13 residues. V trimming: 10 bases; J trimming: 0 bases; junction bases outside the gene matches: 2. In germline, CDR1 is MNHEY, CDR2 SVGAGI.

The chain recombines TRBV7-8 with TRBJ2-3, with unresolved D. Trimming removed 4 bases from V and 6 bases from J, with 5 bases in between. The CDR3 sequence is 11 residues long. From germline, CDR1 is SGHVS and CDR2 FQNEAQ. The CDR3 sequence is CASSWYDTQYF. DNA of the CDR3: TGTGCCAGCAGCTGGTACGATACGCAGTATTTT.

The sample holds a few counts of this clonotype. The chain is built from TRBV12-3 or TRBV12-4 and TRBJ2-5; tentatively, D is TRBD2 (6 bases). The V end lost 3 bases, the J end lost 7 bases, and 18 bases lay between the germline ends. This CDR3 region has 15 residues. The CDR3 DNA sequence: TGTGCCAGCAGTTTCATGGCGGGGAGAAAAGGGACCCAGTACTTC. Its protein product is CASSFMAGRKGTQYF.

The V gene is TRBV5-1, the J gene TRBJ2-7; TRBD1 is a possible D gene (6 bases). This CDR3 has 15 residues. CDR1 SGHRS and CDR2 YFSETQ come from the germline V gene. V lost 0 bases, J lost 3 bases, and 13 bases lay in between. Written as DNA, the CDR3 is TGCGCCAGCAGCTTGGTATCAGGGGAGAGCTACGAGCAGTACTTC. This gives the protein CASSLVSGESYEQYF.

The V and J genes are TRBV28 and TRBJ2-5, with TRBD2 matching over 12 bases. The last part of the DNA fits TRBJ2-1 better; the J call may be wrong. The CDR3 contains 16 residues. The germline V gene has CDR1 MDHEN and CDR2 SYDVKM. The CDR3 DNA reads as TGTGCCAGCAGTTCCCGTAGGACTAGCGGGGTGGTTGAGCAGTTCTTC. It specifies CASSSRRTSGVVEQFF.

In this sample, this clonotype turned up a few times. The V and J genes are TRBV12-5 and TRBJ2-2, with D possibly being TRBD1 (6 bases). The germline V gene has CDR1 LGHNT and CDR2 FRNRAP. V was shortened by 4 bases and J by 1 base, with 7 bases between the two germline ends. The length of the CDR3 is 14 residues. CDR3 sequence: CASGSGQNTGELFF. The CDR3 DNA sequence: TGTGCTAGTGGTTCGGGACAGAACACCGGGGAGCTGTTTTTT.

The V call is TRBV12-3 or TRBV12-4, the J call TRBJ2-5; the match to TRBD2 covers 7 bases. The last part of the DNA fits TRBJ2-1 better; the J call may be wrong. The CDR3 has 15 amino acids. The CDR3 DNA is TGTGCCAGCAGTTTAGTGGCAGGGCGGGGGTATGAGCAGTTCTTC. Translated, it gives CASSLVAGRGYEQFF.

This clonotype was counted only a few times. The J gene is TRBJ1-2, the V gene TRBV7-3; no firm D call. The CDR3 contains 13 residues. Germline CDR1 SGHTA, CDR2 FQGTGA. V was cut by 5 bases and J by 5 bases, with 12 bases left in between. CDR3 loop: CASSPAPLYGYTF. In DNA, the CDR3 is TGTGCCAGCAGCCCCGCACCCTTGTATGGCTACACCTTC. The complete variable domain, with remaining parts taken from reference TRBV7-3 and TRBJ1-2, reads GAGVSQTPSNKVTEKGKYVELRCDPISGHTALYWYRQSLGQGPEFLIYFQGTGAADDSGLPNDRFFAVRPEGSVSTLKIQRTERGDSAVYLCASSPAPLYGYTFGSGTRLTVV.

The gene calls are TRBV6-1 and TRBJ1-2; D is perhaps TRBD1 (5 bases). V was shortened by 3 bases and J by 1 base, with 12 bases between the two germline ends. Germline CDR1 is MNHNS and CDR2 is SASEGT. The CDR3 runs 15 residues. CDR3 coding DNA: TGTGCCAGCAGTGATAGCGGGACTAATAACTATGGCTACACCTTC. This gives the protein CASSDSGTNNYGYTF.